This entry lists 14 T cell receptor beta chains sequenced from one sample in a study of shared clonotypes between healthy human individuals. Assay: immunoSEQ multiplex PCR; the TCRdb copy retains only in-frame clones and omits some. The data hold 2,100,000 or so clones, with approximately 95% observed a single time. Sequenced: naive CD4+ T cells sorted from blood. Noted subset: CD45RA+ positively selected. The receptors were sampled from a man younger than 35 in good health.

Notes on this clone: A junction boundary mismatches the germline segment, possibly from a read error. The chain uses TRBV4-3 and TRBJ2-7; maybe TRBD1 (6 bases). The CDR3 has 15 residues. CDR1 and CDR2 from the germline V gene are LGHNA and YSLEER. The CDR3: CASSQEFGTPYGQYF. Here the CDR3 DNA reads TGCGCCAGCAGCCAAGAGTTCGGGACACCCTACGGGCAGTACTTC.

On this clone itself: Distinct nucleotide sequences in the sample also encode this CDR3. The V and J genes are TRBV7-9 and TRBJ1-3; D uncertain. The CDR3 is 12 amino acids. V lost 3 bases to trimming and J lost 4 bases, with 4 bases between them. Germline V gives CDR1 SEHNR, CDR2 FQNEAQ (reference sequence). The CDR3 loop is CASSFEGNTIYF. As DNA, the CDR3 is TGTGCCAGCAGCTTTGAAGGAAACACCATATATTTT.

The chain is built from TRBV6-6 and TRBJ1-1; no definite D call. The germline V and J ends were trimmed by 10 bases and 0 bases, with 12 bases remaining between them. The CDR3 length is 13 residues. Germline V gives CDR1 MNHNY, CDR2 SVGAGI (reference sequence). The CDR3 loop is CATHRIMNTEAFF. The CDR3 DNA reads as TGTGCCACCCACCGGATCATGAACACTGAAGCTTTCTTT.

The chain couples TRBV29-1 to TRBJ2-5; 8 nucleotides line up with TRBD1. With 6 bases clipped from V and 4 bases from J, the junction kept 7 bases outside the gene matches. Germline CDR1 reads SQVTM; CDR2 reads ANQGSEA. The CDR3 is 13 residues long. The CDR3: CSVGTGSRETQYF. In DNA form, the CDR3 reads TGCAGCGTGGGGACAGGCTCACGAGAGACCCAGTACTTC.

The genes are TRBV4-3 and TRBJ1-2; unclear D gene. The V end was cut by 0 bases, the J end by 3 bases, with 5 bases between. CDR1 and CDR2 (germline): LGHNA, YSLEER. CDR3 length: 13 residues. The CDR3 reads CASSQDAYYGYTF. DNA for the CDR3: TGCGCCAGCAGCCAAGATGCCTACTATGGCTACACCTTC.

The chain uses TRBV6-5 and TRBJ2-2; D may be TRBD1 (6 bases). The V end was cut by 10 bases, the J end by 0 bases, with 15 bases between. This CDR3 has 15 amino acids. CDR1 is MNHEY and CDR2 is SVGAGI in the germline V gene. CDR3 sequence: CATANDRPNTGELFF. CDR3 bases: TGTGCCACCGCCAACGACAGGCCGAACACCGGGGAGCTGTTTTTT.

The chain uses TRBV14 and TRBJ2-7; 7 nucleotides align to TRBD1. CDR1 SGHDN and CDR2 FVKESK come from the germline V gene. There are 13 residues in the CDR3. The junction had 3 bases not matched to a gene; V was cut back by 4 bases and J by 3 bases. Here the CDR3 reads CASSPGTDYEQYF. CDR3 coding DNA: TGTGCCAGCAGCCCCGGGACAGACTACGAGCAGTACTTC. Together with reference TRBV14 and TRBJ2-7, the CDR3 gives the full variable domain: EAGVTQFPSHSVIEKGQTVTLRCDPISGHDNLYWYRRVMGKEIKFLLHFVKESKQDESGMPNNRFLAERTGGTYSTLKVQPAELEDSGVYFCASSPGTDYEQYFGPGTRLTVT.

This chain joins TRBV18 and TRBJ1-4; D might be TRBD1 (6 bases). In germline, CDR1 is KGHSH, CDR2 LQKENI. The CDR3 consists of 13 residues. Trimming took 4 bases from V and 8 from J, leaving 11 bases between them. CDR3 protein: CASSLIQGEKLFF. The CDR3 nucleotides are TGTGCCAGCTCACTGATACAGGGAGAAAAACTGTTTTTT.

The genes are TRBV27 and TRBJ2-4, with D possibly being TRBD1 or TRBD2 (6 bases each). Deletions cut 1 base from V and 5 bases from J, with 15 bases between. The CDR3 has 16 residues. CDR1 MNHEY and CDR2 SMNVEV come from the germline V gene (reference sequence). The CDR3 spells CASSLFGGEKQNIQYF. In DNA form, the CDR3 reads TGTGCCAGCAGTTTATTCGGGGGCGAGAAGCAAAACATTCAGTACTTC.

V usage is TRBV7-8 and J usage is TRBJ2-3; D is perhaps TRBD2 (6 bases). The CDR3 has 15 residues. The V end was cut by 2 bases, the J end by 2 bases, with 11 bases between. From germline, CDR1 is SGHVS and CDR2 FQNEAQ. CDR3 sequence reads: CASSLREAFTDTQYF. CDR3 sequence (DNA): TGTGCCAGCAGCTTAAGGGAGGCATTCACAGATACGCAGTATTTT.

The chain links TRBV25-1 to TRBJ1-5, with 10 positions matching TRBD1. This CDR3 is built from 15 residues. Unmatched junction bases numbered 6, after V lost 2 bases and J lost 8 bases. Looked up from germline, CDR1 is MGHDK and CDR2 is SYGVNS. This CDR3 reads CASSERGTGEKPQHF. In DNA, the CDR3 is TGTGCCAGCAGTGAACGGGGGACAGGGGAGAAGCCCCAGCATTTT.

As concerns this clone: Other DNA sequences from this sample encode an identical CDR3 as well. J is TRBJ2-1 and V is TRBV5-1; the D is unclear. The CDR3 runs to 12 residues. V lost 5 bases to trimming and J lost 4 bases, with 7 bases between them. CDR1 is SGHRS and CDR2 is YFSETQ in the germline V gene. The CDR3 DNA reads TGCGCCAGCAGTTCACTGTACAATGAGCAGTTCTTC. Translating gives CASSSLYNEQFF.

J is TRBJ2-1 and V is TRBV11-3, with D possibly being TRBD1 or TRBD2 (5 bases each). V was pared by 5 bases and J by 9 bases, with 14 bases between. Germline V gene data show CDR1 as SGHNT and CDR2 as YENEEA. The CDR3 spans 13 residues. The chain's CDR3 is CASSNSRDGEQFF. CDR3 sequence (DNA): TGTGCCAGCAGCAACTCCAGGGACGGTGAGCAGTTCTTC.

The chain employs TRBV27 and TRBJ2-2, with D unresolved. Trimming took 6 bases from V and 5 from J, leaving 4 bases between them. The germline V gene has CDR1 MNHEY and CDR2 SMNVEV (reference sequence). CDR3 length equals 11 residues. CDR3 nucleotide sequence: TGTGCCAGCAGGAGTACCGGGGAGCTGTTTTTT. It codes for CASRSTGELFF.